These T cell receptor beta chains were read from a single sample in a study of T cells in Graves' hyperthyroidism and ophthalmopathy. TCRdb analysed the multiplex PCR reads with MiXCR anew, one entry per CDR3 protein. In the table there are 500,000 to 750,000 distinct CDR3 sequences, around 14% of which are singletons. Sequencing used blood. These receptors were obtained from a young woman with Graves' hyperthyroidism. Both conserved end residues are part of each CDR3. A D gene is named only where the DNA matches it firmly. Clone size, where shown, is once, few, many, or a class for clones that have expanded.

J gene: TRBJ2-7; V gene: TRBV5-1; D gene: -; clone size: many; CDR3 protein: CASSFGSSEQYF; CDR3 DNA: TGCGCCAGCAGCTTCGGCAGCAGCGAGCAGTACTTC
J gene: TRBJ2-1; V gene: TRBV3-1; D gene: -; clone size: many; CDR3 protein: CASKQQGTWNNEQFF; CDR3 DNA: TGTGCCAGTAAACAGCAGGGGACCTGGAACAATGAGCAGTTCTTC
J gene: TRBJ2-5; V gene: TRBV4-3; D gene: -; clone size: -; CDR3 protein: CASSQDIVSRTQYF; CDR3 DNA: TGCGCCAGCAGCCAGGACATCGTGTCCCGAACCCAGTACTTC
J gene: TRBJ2-7; V gene: TRBV6-1; D gene: TRBD1; clone size: many; CDR3 protein: CASSRTGNRNEQYF; CDR3 DNA: TGTGCCAGCAGCCGGACAGGGAACAGGAACGAGCAGTACTTC
J gene: TRBJ2-3; V gene: TRBV5-1; D gene: -; clone size: -; CDR3 protein: CASSYSGTRGDTQYF; CDR3 DNA: TGCGCCAGCAGCTACTCCGGGACCAGAGGGGATACGCAGTATTTT
J gene: TRBJ2-3; V gene: TRBV4-2; D gene: -; clone size: few; CDR3 protein: CASSHTDRPDTQYF; CDR3 DNA: TGTGCCAGCAGCCACACGGACCGGCCAGATACGCAGTATTTT
J gene: TRBJ1-5; V gene: TRBV5-5; D gene: TRBD1; clone size: many; CDR3 protein: CASRAQGAEGNQPQHF; CDR3 DNA: TGTGCCAGCAGGGCTCAGGGGGCAGAGGGCAATCAGCCCCAGCATTTT
J gene: TRBJ1-6; V gene: TRBV15; D gene: -; clone size: -; CDR3 protein: CATSRDGLVNSPLHF; CDR3 DNA: TGTGCCACCAGCAGAGATGGCTTGGTTAATTCACCCCTCCACTTT
J gene: TRBJ2-2; V gene: TRBV5-1; D gene: -; clone size: few; CDR3 protein: CASSLGTPSVSTGELFF; CDR3 DNA: TGCGCCAGCAGCTTAGGGACACCGAGCGTGAGCACCGGGGAGCTGTTTTTT
J gene: TRBJ2-5; V gene: TRBV18; D gene: TRBD1; clone size: -; CDR3 protein: CASSLGQGAIQETQYF; CDR3 DNA: TGTGCCAGCTCCCTCGGGCAGGGGGCTATCCAAGAGACCCAGTACTTC
J gene: TRBJ1-4; V gene: TRBV6-2/TRBV6-3; D gene: -; clone size: -; CDR3 protein: CASQDPGGKLFF; CDR3 DNA: TGTGCCAGCCAAGATCCGGGCGGAAAACTGTTTTTT
J gene: TRBJ1-1; V gene: TRBV20-1; D gene: -; clone size: few; CDR3 protein: CSAPTGPPNTEAFF; CDR3 DNA: TGCAGTGCTCCTACTGGACCCCCGAACACTGAAGCTTTCTTT
J gene: TRBJ2-5; V gene: TRBV3-1; D gene: TRBD2; clone size: -; CDR3 protein: CASSQERSLAGGLGETQYF; CDR3 DNA: TGTGCCAGCAGCCAAGAGAGGTCCCTAGCGGGGGGTCTGGGGGAGACCCAGTACTTC
J gene: TRBJ1-1; V gene: TRBV7-2; D gene: -; clone size: many; CDR3 protein: CASSHNQGFHTEAFF; CDR3 DNA: TGTGCCAGCAGCCATAACCAGGGGTTTCACACTGAAGCTTTCTTT
J gene: TRBJ2-3; V gene: TRBV28; D gene: TRBD2; clone size: many; CDR3 protein: CASCWTSRDPSTDTQYF; CDR3 DNA: TGTGCCAGCTGCTGGACTAGCAGAGACCCTAGCACAGATACGCAGTATTTT
J gene: TRBJ1-1; V gene: TRBV11-1; D gene: -; clone size: many; CDR3 protein: CASSLGQPHTEAFF; CDR3 DNA: TGTGCCAGCAGCTTAGGACAGCCACACACTGAAGCTTTCTTT
J gene: TRBJ2-1; V gene: TRBV5-4; D gene: TRBD2; clone size: -; CDR3 protein: CASSSDGTTAQFF; CDR3 DNA: TGTGCCAGCAGCTCGGATGGGACTACCGCTCAGTTCTTC
J gene: TRBJ2-2; V gene: TRBV12-3/TRBV12-4; D gene: TRBD1; clone size: -; CDR3 protein: CASSPGQRNTGELFF; CDR3 DNA: TGTGCCAGCAGCCCGGGACAGAGAAACACCGGGGAGCTGTTTTTT
J gene: TRBJ2-1; V gene: TRBV7-9; D gene: -; clone size: few; CDR3 protein: CASSWINNEQFF; CDR3 DNA: TGTGCCAGCAGCTGGATTAACAATGAGCAGTTCTTC
J gene: TRBJ2-5; V gene: TRBV5-1; D gene: -; clone size: many; CDR3 protein: CASSRAQGPIQETQYF; CDR3 DNA: TGCGCCAGCAGCCGGGCCCAGGGGCCGATCCAAGAGACCCAGTACTTC
J gene: TRBJ2-6; V gene: TRBV29-1; D gene: -; clone size: -; CDR3 protein: CSVTGFGANVLTF; CDR3 DNA: TGCAGCGTTACAGGGTTTGGGGCCAACGTCCTGACTTTC
J gene: TRBJ2-2; V gene: TRBV6-2/TRBV6-3; D gene: TRBD2; clone size: few; CDR3 protein: CASSSSSGRTLTGELFF; CDR3 DNA: TGTGCCAGCAGTTCCTCTAGCGGGAGAACCCTCACCGGGGAGCTGTTTTTT
J gene: TRBJ2-5; V gene: TRBV10-2; D gene: TRBD2; clone size: -; CDR3 protein: CASSGLAVPQQETQYF; CDR3 DNA: TGCGCCAGCAGTGGACTAGCTGTCCCGCAACAAGAGACCCAGTACTTC
J gene: TRBJ2-1; V gene: TRBV14; D gene: -; clone size: -; CDR3 protein: CASSPSSYEQFF; CDR3 DNA: TGTGCCAGCTCACCTAGTAGCTACGAGCAGTTCTTC
J gene: TRBJ1-6; V gene: TRBV6-5; D gene: -; clone size: few; CDR3 protein: CASSLQINSPLHF; CDR3 DNA: TGTGCCAGCAGTTTACAGATTAATTCACCCCTCCACTTT
J gene: TRBJ1-5; V gene: TRBV30; D gene: -; clone size: -; CDR3 protein: CAWKKTGRGNQPQHF; CDR3 DNA: TGTGCCTGGAAGAAAACAGGGAGAGGCAATCAGCCCCAGCATTTT
J gene: TRBJ2-7; V gene: TRBV4-3; D gene: -; clone size: once; CDR3 protein: CASSQGEGGGYEQYF; CDR3 DNA: TGCGCCAGCAGCCAGGGCGAGGGTGGAGGGTACGAGCAGTACTTC
J gene: TRBJ1-1; V gene: TRBV4-2; D gene: -; clone size: few; CDR3 protein: CASSQEYNTEAFF; CDR3 DNA: TGTGCCAGCAGCCAAGAATACAACACTGAAGCTTTCTTT
J gene: TRBJ2-7; V gene: TRBV27; D gene: -; clone size: -; CDR3 protein: CASRAFINYEQYF; CDR3 DNA: TGTGCCAGCAGGGCCTTTATAAACTACGAGCAGTACTTC
J gene: TRBJ2-7; V gene: TRBV12-3/TRBV12-4; D gene: TRBD2; clone size: many; CDR3 protein: CASSLEASGKAGEQYF; CDR3 DNA: TGTGCCAGCAGTTTAGAGGCTAGCGGGAAGGCAGGCGAGCAGTACTTC
J gene: TRBJ2-1; V gene: TRBV6-4; D gene: -; clone size: -; CDR3 protein: CASSKGEAPYNEQFF; CDR3 DNA: TGTGCCAGCAGCAAAGGAGAGGCCCCCTACAATGAGCAGTTCTTC
J gene: TRBJ2-7; V gene: TRBV24-1; D gene: TRBD1; clone size: -; CDR3 protein: CATGTDYEQYF; CDR3 DNA: TGTGCCACCGGGACAGATTACGAGCAGTACTTC
J gene: TRBJ2-3; V gene: TRBV20-1; D gene: TRBD2; clone size: many; CDR3 protein: CSAFLAGDYTDTQYF; CDR3 DNA: TGCAGTGCTTTTCTAGCGGGAGACTACACAGATACGCAGTATTTT
J gene: TRBJ2-3; V gene: TRBV5-8; D gene: TRBD2; clone size: many; CDR3 protein: CASSLMLAGGTDTQYF; CDR3 DNA: TGTGCCAGCAGCTTGATGCTAGCGGGAGGCACAGATACGCAGTATTTT
J gene: TRBJ1-2; V gene: TRBV30; D gene: -; clone size: many; CDR3 protein: CAWSGGDYGYTF; CDR3 DNA: TGTGCCTGGAGCGGGGGGGACTATGGCTACACCTTC
J gene: TRBJ2-7; V gene: TRBV20-1; D gene: TRBD2; clone size: many; CDR3 protein: CSARDMREGSYEQYF; CDR3 DNA: TGCAGTGCTAGAGATATGCGGGAGGGTTCCTACGAGCAGTACTTC
J gene: TRBJ2-1; V gene: TRBV27; D gene: -; clone size: -; CDR3 protein: CASSIGGYREYNEQFF; CDR3 DNA: TGTGCCAGCAGTATCGGCGGATACAGGGAGTACAATGAGCAGTTCTTC
J gene: TRBJ1-2; V gene: TRBV6-1; D gene: -; clone size: many; CDR3 protein: CASSELTSANYGYTF; CDR3 DNA: TGTGCCAGCAGTGAATTGACGTCGGCTAACTATGGCTACACCTTC
J gene: TRBJ2-7; V gene: TRBV15; D gene: TRBD1; clone size: few; CDR3 protein: CATSREGQGLGEQYF; CDR3 DNA: TGTGCCACCAGCAGAGAGGGACAGGGATTGGGAGAGCAGTACTTC
J gene: TRBJ2-7; V gene: TRBV29-1; D gene: TRBD1; clone size: -; CDR3 protein: CSVAGTGGGVENYEQYF; CDR3 DNA: TGCAGCGTGGCCGGGACAGGGGGCGGCGTGGAAAATTACGAGCAGTACTTC
J gene: TRBJ2-7; V gene: TRBV19; D gene: TRBD2; clone size: few; CDR3 protein: CASSSTSGSSYEQYF; CDR3 DNA: TGTGCCAGTAGTTCGACTAGCGGGAGCTCCTACGAGCAGTACTTC
J gene: TRBJ2-7; V gene: TRBV7-2; D gene: -; clone size: many; CDR3 protein: CASSGIGGLEQYF; CDR3 DNA: TGTGCCAGCAGCGGAATCGGGGGGCTCGAGCAGTACTTC
J gene: TRBJ2-1; V gene: TRBV7-3; D gene: TRBD2; clone size: many; CDR3 protein: CASSSKGLAANNEQFF; CDR3 DNA: TGTGCCAGCAGCTCGAAAGGACTAGCGGCGAACAATGAGCAGTTCTTC
J gene: TRBJ2-1; V gene: TRBV6-1; D gene: -; clone size: few; CDR3 protein: CASSPLKRVRVSYNEQFF; CDR3 DNA: TGTGCCAGCAGTCCCCTCAAAAGGGTGCGGGTGTCCTACAATGAGCAGTTCTTC
J gene: TRBJ2-1; V gene: TRBV11-3; D gene: -; clone size: many; CDR3 protein: CASSLRLGSYNEQFF; CDR3 DNA: TGTGCCAGCAGCCTAAGATTAGGCTCCTACAATGAGCAGTTCTTC
J gene: TRBJ2-7; V gene: TRBV2; D gene: TRBD1; clone size: -; CDR3 protein: CASTGQGASYEQYF; CDR3 DNA: TGTGCCAGCACCGGACAGGGGGCTTCTTACGAGCAGTACTTC
J gene: TRBJ2-3; V gene: TRBV5-1; D gene: -; clone size: many; CDR3 protein: CASSLEGTDTQYF; CDR3 DNA: TGTGCCAGCAGCTTAGAAGGCACAGATACGCAGTATTTT
J gene: TRBJ2-7; V gene: TRBV19; D gene: -; clone size: few; CDR3 protein: CASSRTSYLSSYEQYF; CDR3 DNA: TGTGCCAGTAGTCGAACCTCATATTTGAGCTCCTACGAGCAGTACTTC
J gene: TRBJ2-7; V gene: TRBV29-1; D gene: -; clone size: few; CDR3 protein: CSVGGRGGIEQYF; CDR3 DNA: TGCAGCGTTGGTGGCAGGGGTGGTATCGAGCAGTACTTC
J gene: TRBJ2-7; V gene: TRBV29-1; D gene: -; clone size: few; CDR3 protein: CSAWDLNDEQYF; CDR3 DNA: TGCAGCGCTTGGGACTTAAACGACGAGCAGTACTTC
J gene: TRBJ2-1; V gene: TRBV5-4; D gene: -; clone size: -; CDR3 protein: CASSDGQPNEQFF; CDR3 DNA: TGTGCCAGCAGCGACGGTCAGCCCAATGAGCAGTTCTTC
J gene: TRBJ1-2; V gene: TRBV5-8; D gene: -; clone size: -; CDR3 protein: CASSLFSGGYGYTF; CDR3 DNA: TGTGCCAGCAGCTTGTTTTCTGGGGGCTATGGCTACACCTTC
J gene: TRBJ2-3; V gene: TRBV27; D gene: TRBD2; clone size: many; CDR3 protein: CASSFMVAGGPGTQYF; CDR3 DNA: TGTGCCAGCAGTTTCATGGTAGCGGGAGGGCCGGGTACGCAGTATTTT
J gene: TRBJ2-5; V gene: TRBV28; D gene: -; clone size: many; CDR3 protein: CASTLQGVGKETQYF; CDR3 DNA: TGTGCCAGCACCTTACAGGGAGTAGGAAAAGAGACCCAGTACTTC
J gene: TRBJ2-3; V gene: TRBV7-9; D gene: -; clone size: few; CDR3 protein: CASSPGSGVTDTQYF; CDR3 DNA: TGTGCCAGCAGCCCAGGGTCGGGTGTTACAGATACGCAGTATTTT
J gene: TRBJ2-3; V gene: TRBV20-1; D gene: -; clone size: many; CDR3 protein: CSAAGGLGHTDTQYF; CDR3 DNA: TGCAGTGCCGCTGGGGGGTTGGGGCACACAGATACGCAGTATTTT
J gene: TRBJ2-1; V gene: TRBV6-1; D gene: TRBD2; clone size: many; CDR3 protein: CATSGLVGGGQFF; CDR3 DNA: TGTGCCACCTCAGGACTAGTCGGGGGGGGTCAGTTCTTC